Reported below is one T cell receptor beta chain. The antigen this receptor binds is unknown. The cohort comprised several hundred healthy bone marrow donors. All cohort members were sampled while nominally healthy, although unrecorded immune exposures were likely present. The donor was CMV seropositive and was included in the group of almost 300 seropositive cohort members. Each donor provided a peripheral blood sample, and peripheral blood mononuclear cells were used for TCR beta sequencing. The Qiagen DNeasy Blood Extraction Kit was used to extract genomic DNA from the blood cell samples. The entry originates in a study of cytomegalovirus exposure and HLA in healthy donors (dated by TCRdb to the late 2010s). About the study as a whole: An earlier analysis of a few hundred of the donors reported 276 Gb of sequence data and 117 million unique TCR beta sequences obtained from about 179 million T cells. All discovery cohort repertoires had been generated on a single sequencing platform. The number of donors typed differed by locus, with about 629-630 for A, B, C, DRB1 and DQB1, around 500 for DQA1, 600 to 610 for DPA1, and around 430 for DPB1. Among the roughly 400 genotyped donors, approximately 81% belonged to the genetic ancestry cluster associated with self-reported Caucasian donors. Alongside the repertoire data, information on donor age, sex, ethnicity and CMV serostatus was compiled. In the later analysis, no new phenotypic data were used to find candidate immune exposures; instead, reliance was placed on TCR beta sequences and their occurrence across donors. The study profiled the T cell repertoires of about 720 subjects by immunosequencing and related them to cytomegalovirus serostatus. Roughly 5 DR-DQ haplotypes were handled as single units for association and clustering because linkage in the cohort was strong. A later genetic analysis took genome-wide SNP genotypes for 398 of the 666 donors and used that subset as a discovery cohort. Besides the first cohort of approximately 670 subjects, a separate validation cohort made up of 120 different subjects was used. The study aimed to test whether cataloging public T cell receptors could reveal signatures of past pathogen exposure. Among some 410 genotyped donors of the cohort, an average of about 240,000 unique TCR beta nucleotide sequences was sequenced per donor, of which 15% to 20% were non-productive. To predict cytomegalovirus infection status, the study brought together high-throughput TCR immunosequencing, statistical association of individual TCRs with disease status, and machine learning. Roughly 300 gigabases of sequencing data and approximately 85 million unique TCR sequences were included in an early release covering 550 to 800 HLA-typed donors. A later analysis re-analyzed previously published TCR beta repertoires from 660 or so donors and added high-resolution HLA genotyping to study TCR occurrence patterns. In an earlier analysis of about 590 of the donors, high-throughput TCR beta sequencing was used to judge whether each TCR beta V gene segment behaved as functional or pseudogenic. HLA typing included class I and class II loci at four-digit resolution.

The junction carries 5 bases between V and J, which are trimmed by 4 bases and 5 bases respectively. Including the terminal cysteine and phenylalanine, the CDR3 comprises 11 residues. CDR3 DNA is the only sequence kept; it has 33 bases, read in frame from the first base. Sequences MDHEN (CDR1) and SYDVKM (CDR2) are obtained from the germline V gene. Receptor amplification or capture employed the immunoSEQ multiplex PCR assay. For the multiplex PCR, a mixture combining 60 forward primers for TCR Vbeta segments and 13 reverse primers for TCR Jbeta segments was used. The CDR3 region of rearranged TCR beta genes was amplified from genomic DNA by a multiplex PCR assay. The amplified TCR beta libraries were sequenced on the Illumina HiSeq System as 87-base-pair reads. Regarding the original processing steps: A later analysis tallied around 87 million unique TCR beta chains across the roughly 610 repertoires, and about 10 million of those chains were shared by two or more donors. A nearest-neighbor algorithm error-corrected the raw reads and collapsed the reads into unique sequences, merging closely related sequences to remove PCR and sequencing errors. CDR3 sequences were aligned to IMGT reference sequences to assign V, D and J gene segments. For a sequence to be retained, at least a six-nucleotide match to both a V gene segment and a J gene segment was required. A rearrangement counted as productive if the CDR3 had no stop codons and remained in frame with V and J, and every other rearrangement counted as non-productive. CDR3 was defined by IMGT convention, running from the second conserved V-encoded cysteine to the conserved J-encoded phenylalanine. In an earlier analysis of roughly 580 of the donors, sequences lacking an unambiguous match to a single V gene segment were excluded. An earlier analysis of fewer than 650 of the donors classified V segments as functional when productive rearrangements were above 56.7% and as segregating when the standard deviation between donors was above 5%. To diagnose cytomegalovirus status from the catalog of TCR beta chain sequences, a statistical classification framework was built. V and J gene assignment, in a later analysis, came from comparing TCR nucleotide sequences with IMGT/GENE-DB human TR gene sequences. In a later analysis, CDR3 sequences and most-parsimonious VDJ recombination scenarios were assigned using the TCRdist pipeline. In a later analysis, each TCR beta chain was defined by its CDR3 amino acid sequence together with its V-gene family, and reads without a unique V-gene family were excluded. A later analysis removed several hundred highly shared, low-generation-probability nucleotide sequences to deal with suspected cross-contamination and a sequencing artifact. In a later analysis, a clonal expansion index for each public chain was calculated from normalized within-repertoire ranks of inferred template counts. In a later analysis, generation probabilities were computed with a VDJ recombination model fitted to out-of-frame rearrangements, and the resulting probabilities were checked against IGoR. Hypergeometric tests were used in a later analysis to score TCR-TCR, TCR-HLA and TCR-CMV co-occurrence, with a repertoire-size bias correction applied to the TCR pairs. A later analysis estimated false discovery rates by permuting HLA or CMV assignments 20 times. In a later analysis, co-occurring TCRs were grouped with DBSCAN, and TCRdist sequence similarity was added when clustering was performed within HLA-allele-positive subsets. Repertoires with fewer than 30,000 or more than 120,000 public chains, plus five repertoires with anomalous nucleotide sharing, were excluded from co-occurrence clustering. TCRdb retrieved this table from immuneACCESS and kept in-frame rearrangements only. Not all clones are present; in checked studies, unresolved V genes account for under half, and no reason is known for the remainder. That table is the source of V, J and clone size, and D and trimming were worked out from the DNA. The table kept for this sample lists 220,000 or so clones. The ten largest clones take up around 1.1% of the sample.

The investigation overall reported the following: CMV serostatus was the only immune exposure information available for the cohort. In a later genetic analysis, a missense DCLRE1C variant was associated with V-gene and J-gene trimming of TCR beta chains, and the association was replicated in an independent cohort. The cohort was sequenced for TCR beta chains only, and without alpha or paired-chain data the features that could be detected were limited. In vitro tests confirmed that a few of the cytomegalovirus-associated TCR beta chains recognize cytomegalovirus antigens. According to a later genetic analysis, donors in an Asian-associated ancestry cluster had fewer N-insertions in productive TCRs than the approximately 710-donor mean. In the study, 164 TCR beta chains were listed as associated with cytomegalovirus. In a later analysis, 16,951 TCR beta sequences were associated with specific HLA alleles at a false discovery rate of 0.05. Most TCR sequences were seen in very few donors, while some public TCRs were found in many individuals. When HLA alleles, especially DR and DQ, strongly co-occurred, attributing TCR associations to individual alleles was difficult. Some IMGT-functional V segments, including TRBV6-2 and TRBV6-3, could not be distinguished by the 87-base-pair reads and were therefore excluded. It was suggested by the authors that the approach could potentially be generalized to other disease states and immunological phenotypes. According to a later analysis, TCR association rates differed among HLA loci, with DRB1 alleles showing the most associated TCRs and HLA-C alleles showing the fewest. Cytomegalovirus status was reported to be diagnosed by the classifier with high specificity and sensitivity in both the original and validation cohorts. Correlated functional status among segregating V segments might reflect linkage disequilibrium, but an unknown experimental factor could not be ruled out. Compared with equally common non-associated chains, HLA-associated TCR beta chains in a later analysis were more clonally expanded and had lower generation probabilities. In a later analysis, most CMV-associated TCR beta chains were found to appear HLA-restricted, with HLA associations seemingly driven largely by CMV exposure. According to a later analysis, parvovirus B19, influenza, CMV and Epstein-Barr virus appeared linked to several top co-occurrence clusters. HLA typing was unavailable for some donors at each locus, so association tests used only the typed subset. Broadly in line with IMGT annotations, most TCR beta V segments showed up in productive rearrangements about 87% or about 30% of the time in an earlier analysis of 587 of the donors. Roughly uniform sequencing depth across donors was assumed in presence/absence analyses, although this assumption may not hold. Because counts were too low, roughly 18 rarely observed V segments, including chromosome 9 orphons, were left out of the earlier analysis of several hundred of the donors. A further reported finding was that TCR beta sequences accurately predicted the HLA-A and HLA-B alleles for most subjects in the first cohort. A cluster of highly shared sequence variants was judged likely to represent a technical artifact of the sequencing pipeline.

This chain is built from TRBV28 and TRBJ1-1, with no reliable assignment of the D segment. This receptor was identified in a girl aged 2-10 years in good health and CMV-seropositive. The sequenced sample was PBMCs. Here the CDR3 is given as CASSWRTEAFF. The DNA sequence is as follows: TGTGCCAGCAGTTGGAGGACTGAAGCTTTCTTT.